Listed here are 10 T cell receptor beta chains from one sample, sequenced in a study of OX40 agonist ivuxolimab in advanced cancers. The library was made by the immunoSEQ multiplex PCR assay. The table comes from immuneACCESS by way of TCRdb, which keeps in-frame sequences with V and J called. Part of the clones is missing from these tables; in studies checked, under half for an unresolved V gene and the rest for unknown reasons. This sample is represented by approximately 84,000 clones; 89% of them were singletons. The biggest ten clones account for approximately 0.2% of the sample. This sample comprised CD4+ or CD8+ T cells sorted from blood, obtained in a trial of the OX40 agonist ivuxolimab. The receptor source for this set is an adult with an advanced solid tumor such as melanoma, head and neck, liver or kidney cancer.

The chain carries TRBV5-1 and TRBJ2-6, with 11 bases identical to TRBD1. The CDR3 extends over 17 amino acids. Germline V gives CDR1 SGHRS, CDR2 YFSETQ. The V segment lost 4 bases and the J segment 2 bases; nucleotides outside the gene matches: 5. In DNA, the CDR3 is TGCGCCAGCAGCAGGACAGGGGGCGCAGCTGGGGCCAACGTCCTGACTTTC. Translation: CASSRTGGAAGANVLTF.

The rearrangement links TRBV9 to TRBJ1-2; D unclear. The CDR3 consists of 15 residues. Trimming took off 0 bases at V and 7 bases at J, with 16 bases between the two ends. CDR1 is SGDLS and CDR2 is YYNGEE in the germline V gene. The CDR3 region has the DNA TGTGCCAGCAGCGTAGGGAGAATGAGCAGGAGTGGCTACACCTTC. Its protein product is CASSVGRMSRSGYTF.

The gene calls are TRBV7-8 and TRBJ1-1, with D unclear. With 5 bases removed from V and 5 bases from J, the gap between germline ends came to 18 bases. CDR1 SGHVS and CDR2 FQNEAQ come from the germline V gene. CDR3 length: 15 amino acids. The CDR3 nucleotides read TGTGCCAGCAGCCCCCGCTGGGATCGAGGGACTGAAGCTTTCTTT. Translated: CASSPRWDRGTEAFF.

The chain recombines TRBV29-1 with TRBJ2-7; no clear D. The CDR3 extends over 13 amino acids. Trimming stripped 4 bases from V and 2 bases from J, with 12 bases between. The germline V gene encodes CDR1 SQVTM and CDR2 ANQGSEA. The CDR3 region has the DNA TGCAGCGTTGGGGTACAAACACCCTACGAGCAGTACTTC. It codes for CSVGVQTPYEQYF.

Written as DNA, the CDR3 is TGTGCCAGCAGCCCCACCCCTGGACAGGCCGGAACCTCCTACGAGCAGTACTTC. Residues: CASSPTPGQAGTSYEQYF. The chain employs TRBV21-1 and TRBJ2-7; the table's D call, TRBD1, has no DNA check behind it. TRBV21-1 corresponds to a pseudogene. This CDR3 is built from 18 residues.

This clone was detected only once. V usage is TRBV27 and J usage is TRBJ2-7; D perhaps matches TRBD1 (6 bases). The germline CDR1 and CDR2 sequences are MNHEY and SMNVEV (reference sequence). The V end was cut by 1 base, the J end by 2 bases, with 18 bases between. This CDR3 is 17 amino acids long. The CDR3 region is CASSLYATGVVAYEQYF. DNA of the CDR3: TGTGCCAGCAGTTTATATGCGACAGGAGTTGTCGCCTACGAGCAGTACTTC.

The gene calls are TRBV2 and TRBJ2-2; D unresolved. CDR3 length: 13 amino acids. The ends were cut back, 4 bases at V and 6 bases at J, with 9 bases in the middle. Germline CDR1 and CDR2: SNHLY and FYNNEI. The CDR3 nucleotides read TGTGCCAGCAGTGCGGGTTCCTCCGGGGAGCTGTTTTTT. Translation: CASSAGSSGELFF.

This chain links TRBV25-1 with TRBJ1-1, with a possible D match to TRBD1 (5 bases). CDR3 length equals 12 residues. Looked up from germline, CDR1 is MGHDK and CDR2 is SYGVNS. The V end lost 7 bases, the J end lost 1 base, and 7 bases lay between the germline ends. Here the CDR3 reads CASKGTNTEAFF. Written as DNA, the CDR3 is TGTGCCAGCAAGGGGACGAACACTGAAGCTTTCTTT.

The chain has TRBV30 and TRBJ1-1; 10 bases line up with TRBD1. CDR3 length: 14 residues. The junction had 12 bases not matched to a gene; V was cut back by 3 bases and J by 11 bases. Germline assignment: CDR1 GTSNPN and CDR2 SVGIG (reference sequence). The CDR3 spells CAWSASGTGAHAFF. The CDR3 DNA reads TGTGCCTGGAGCGCCTCGGGGACAGGGGCCCACGCTTTCTTT.

This rearrangement joins TRBV5-4 to TRBJ2-7; 9 bases align to TRBD2. Germline V gene lookup returns CDR1 SGHNT and CDR2 YYREEE (reference sequence). The CDR3 spans 15 residues. V was clipped by 4 bases and J by 6 bases; unmatched bases: 11. In nucleotides, the CDR3 is TGTGCCAGCAGCCGGGCGCGCGGGGGGGCGTCCGAGCAGTACTTC. Its protein product is CASSRARGGASEQYF.